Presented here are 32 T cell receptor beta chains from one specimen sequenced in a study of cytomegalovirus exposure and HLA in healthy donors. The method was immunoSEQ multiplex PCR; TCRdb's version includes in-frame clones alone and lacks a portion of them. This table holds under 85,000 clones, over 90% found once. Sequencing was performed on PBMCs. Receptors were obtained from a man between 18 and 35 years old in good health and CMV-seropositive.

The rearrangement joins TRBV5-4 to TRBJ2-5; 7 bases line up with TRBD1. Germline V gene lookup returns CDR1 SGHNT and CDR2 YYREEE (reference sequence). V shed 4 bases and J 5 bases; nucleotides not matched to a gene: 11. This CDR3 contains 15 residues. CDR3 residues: CASSTGQAPRETQYF. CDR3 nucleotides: TGTGCCAGCAGCACTGGACAGGCGCCTCGGGAGACCCAGTACTTC.

In DNA form, the CDR3 reads TGTGCCAGTAGCACACAGGGTCCTGAAGCTTTCTTT. The encoded protein is CASSTQGPEAFF. The gene calls are TRBV19 and TRBJ1-1, with D perhaps TRBD1 (6 bases). The germline gives CDR1 LNHDA, CDR2 SQIVND (reference sequence). The CDR3 covers 12 residues. The ends were cut back, 6 bases at V and 6 bases at J, with 11 bases in the middle.

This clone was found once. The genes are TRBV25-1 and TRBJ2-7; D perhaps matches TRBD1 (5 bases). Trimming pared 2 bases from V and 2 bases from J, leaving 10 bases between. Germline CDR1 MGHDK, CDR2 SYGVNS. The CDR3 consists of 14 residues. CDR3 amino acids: CASSENGAPYEQYF. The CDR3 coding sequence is TGTGCCAGCAGTGAAAATGGGGCCCCCTACGAGCAGTACTTC.

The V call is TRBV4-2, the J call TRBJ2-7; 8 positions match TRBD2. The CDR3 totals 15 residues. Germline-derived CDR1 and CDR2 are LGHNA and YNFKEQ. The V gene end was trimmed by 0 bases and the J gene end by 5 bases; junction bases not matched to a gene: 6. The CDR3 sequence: CASSQEGTRGDEQYF. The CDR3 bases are TGTGCCAGCAGCCAAGAAGGGACTAGGGGAGACGAGCAGTACTTC.

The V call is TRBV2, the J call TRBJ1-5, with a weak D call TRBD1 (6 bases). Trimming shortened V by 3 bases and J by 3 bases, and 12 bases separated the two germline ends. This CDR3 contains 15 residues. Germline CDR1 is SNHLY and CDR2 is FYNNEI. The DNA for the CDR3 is TGTGCCAGCAGTGAGACACAGGGAAACAATCAGCCCCAGCATTTT. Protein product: CASSETQGNNQPQHF. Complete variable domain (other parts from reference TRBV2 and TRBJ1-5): EPEVTQTPSHQVTQMGQEVILRCVPISNHLYFYWYRQILGQKVEFLVSFYNNEISEKSEIFDDQFSVERPDGSNFTLKIRSTKLEDSAMYFCASSETQGNNQPQHFGDGTRLSIL.

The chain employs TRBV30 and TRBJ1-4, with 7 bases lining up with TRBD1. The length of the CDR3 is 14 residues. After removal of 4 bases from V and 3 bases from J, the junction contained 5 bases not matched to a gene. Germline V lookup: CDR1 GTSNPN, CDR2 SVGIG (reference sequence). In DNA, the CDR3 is TGTGCCTGGACCTCTGGGACAGCTAATGAAAAACTGTTTTTT. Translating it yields CAWTSGTANEKLFF.

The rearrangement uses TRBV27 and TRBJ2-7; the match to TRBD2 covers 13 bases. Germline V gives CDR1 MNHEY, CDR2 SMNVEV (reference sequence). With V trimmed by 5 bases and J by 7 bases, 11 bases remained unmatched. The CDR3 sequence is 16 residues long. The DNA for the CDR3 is TGTGCCAGCAGTATTCGGGGGACTAGCGGGGTGGGGGAGCAGTACTTC. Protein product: CASSIRGTSGVGEQYF.

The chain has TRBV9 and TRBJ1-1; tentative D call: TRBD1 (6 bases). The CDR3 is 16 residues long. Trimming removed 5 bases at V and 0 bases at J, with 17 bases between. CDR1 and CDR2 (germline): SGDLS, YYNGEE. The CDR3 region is CASSPLSGHMNTEAFF. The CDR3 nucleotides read TGTGCCAGCAGTCCGTTGTCGGGACACATGAACACTGAAGCTTTCTTT.

The CDR3 nucleotides read TGCGCCAGCAGCTTAAGAACTAGCGGAAGCTCCTACAATGAGCAGTTCTTC. This codes for CASSLRTSGSSYNEQFF. This sequence joins TRBV5-1 and TRBJ2-1; 8 nucleotides agree with TRBD2. J was trimmed by 0 bases and V by 2 bases; bases with no gene match: 7. In germline, CDR1 is SGHRS, CDR2 YFSETQ. CDR3 length: 17 residues.

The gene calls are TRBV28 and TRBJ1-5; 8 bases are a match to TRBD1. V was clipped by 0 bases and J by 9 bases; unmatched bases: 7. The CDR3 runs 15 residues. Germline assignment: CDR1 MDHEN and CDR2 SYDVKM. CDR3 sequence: CASSLWDREMRPQHF. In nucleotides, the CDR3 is TGTGCCAGCAGTTTATGGGACAGGGAGATGCGGCCCCAGCATTTT.

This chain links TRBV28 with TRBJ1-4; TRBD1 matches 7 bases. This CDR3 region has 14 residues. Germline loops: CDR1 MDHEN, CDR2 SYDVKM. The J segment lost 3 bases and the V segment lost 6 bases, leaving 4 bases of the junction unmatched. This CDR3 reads CASRPGQPNEKLFF. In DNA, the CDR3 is TGTGCCAGCAGACCGGGACAGCCTAATGAAAAACTGTTTTTT. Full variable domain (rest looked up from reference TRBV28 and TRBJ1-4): DVKVTQSSRYLVKRTGEKVFLECVQDMDHENMFWYRQDPGLGLRLIYFSYDVKMKEKGDIPEGYSVSREKKERFSLILESASTNQTSMYLCASRPGQPNEKLFFGSGTQLSVL.

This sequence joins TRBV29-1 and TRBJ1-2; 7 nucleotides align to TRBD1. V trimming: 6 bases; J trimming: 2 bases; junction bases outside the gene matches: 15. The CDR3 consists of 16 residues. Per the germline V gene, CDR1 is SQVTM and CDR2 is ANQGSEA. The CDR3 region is CSVANLQGFRNYGYTF. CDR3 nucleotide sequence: TGCAGCGTCGCAAATTTACAGGGGTTTCGGAACTATGGCTACACCTTC. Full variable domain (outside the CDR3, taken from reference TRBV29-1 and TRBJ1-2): SAVISQKPSRDICQRGTSLTIQCQVDSQVTMMFWYRQQPGQSLTLIATANQGSEATYESGFVIDKFPISRPNLTFSTLTVSNMSPEDSSIYLCSVANLQGFRNYGYTFGSGTRLTVV.

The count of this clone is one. The CDR3 region is CASSLRRGEQYF. The DNA of the CDR3 is TGTGCCAGCAGCCTACGCCGAGGCGAGCAGTACTTC. The V and J genes are TRBV28 and TRBJ2-7, with D unclear. Trimming pared 6 bases from V and 6 bases from J, leaving 12 bases between. Germline assignment: CDR1 MDHEN and CDR2 SYDVKM. This CDR3 is built from 12 residues.

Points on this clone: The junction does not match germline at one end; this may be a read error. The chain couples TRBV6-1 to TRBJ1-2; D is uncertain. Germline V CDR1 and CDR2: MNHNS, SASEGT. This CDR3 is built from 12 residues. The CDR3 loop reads CASSEVGYGYTF. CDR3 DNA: TGTGCCAGCAGCGAAGTCGGCTATGGCTACACCTTC.

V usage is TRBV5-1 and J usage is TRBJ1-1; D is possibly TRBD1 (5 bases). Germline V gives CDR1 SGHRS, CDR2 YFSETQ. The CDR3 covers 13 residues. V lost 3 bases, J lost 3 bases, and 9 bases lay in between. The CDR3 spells CASSSRGDTEAFF. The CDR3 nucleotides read TGCGCCAGCAGCTCCCGGGGGGACACTGAAGCTTTCTTT. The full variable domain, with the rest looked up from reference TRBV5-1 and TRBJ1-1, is KAGVTQTPRYLIKTRGQQVTLSCSPISGHRSVSWYQQTPGQGLQFLFEYFSETQRNKGNFPGRFSGRQFSNSRSEMNVSTLELGDSALYLCASSSRGDTEAFFGQGTRLTVV.

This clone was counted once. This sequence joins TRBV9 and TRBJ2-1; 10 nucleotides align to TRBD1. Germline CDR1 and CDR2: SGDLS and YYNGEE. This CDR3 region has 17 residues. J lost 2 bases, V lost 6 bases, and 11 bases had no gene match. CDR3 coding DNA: TGTGCCAGCACCGGAATGATAGGACAGGGGGCCTACAATGAGCAGTTCTTC. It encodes CASTGMIGQGAYNEQFF. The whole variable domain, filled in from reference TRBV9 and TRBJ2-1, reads DSGVTQTPKHLITATGQRVTLRCSPRSGDLSVYWYQQSLDQGLQFLIQYYNGEERAKGNILERFSAQQFPDLHSELNLSSLELGDSALYFCASTGMIGQGAYNEQFFGPGTRLTVL.

The CDR3 region is CASRASGYDEQYF. The CDR3 DNA is TGTGCCAGCAGGGCTTCGGGGTATGACGAGCAGTACTTC. The chain employs TRBV7-9 and TRBJ2-7; tentative D call: TRBD2 (5 bases). This CDR3 region has 13 residues. The germline gives CDR1 SEHNR, CDR2 FQNEAQ (reference sequence). V lost 6 bases and J 5 bases, leaving 14 bases between the germline ends.

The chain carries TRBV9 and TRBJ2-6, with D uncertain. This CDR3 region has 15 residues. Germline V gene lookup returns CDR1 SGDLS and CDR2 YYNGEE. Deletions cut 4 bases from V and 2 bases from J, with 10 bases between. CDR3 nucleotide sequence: TGTGCCAGCAGCCTCGGTGGAGCTGGGGCCAACGTCCTGACTTTC. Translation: CASSLGGAGANVLTF.

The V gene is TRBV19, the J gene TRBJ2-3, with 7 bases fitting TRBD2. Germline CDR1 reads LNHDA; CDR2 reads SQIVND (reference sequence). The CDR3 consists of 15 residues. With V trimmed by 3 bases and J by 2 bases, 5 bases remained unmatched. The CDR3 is CASSISAGITDTQYF. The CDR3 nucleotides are TGTGCCAGTAGTATCTCAGCGGGGATCACAGATACGCAGTATTTT.

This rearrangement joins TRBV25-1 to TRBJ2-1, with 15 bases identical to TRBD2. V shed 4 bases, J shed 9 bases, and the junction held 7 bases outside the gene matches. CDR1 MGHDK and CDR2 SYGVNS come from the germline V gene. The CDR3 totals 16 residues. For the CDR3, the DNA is TGTGCCAGCAGTGGAGGACTAGCGGGAGGGCCTCTTGAGCAGTTCTTC. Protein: CASSGGLAGGPLEQFF.

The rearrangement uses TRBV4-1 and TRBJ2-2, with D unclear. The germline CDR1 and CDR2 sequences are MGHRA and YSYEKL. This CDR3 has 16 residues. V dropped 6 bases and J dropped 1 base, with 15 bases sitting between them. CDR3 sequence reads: CASSSTQRKNTGELFF. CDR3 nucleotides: TGCGCCAGCAGTTCGACCCAGAGGAAGAACACCGGGGAGCTGTTTTTT.

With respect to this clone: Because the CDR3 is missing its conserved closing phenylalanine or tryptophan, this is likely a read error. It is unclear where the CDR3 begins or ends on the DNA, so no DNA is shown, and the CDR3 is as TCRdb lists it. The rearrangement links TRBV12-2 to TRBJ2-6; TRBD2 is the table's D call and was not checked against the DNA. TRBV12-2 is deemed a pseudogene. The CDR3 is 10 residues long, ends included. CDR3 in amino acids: CASRLVRGYE.

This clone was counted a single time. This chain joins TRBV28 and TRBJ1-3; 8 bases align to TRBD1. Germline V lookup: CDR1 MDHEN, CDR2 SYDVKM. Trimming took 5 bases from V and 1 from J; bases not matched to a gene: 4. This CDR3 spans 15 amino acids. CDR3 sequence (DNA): TGTGCCAGCAGTCCGGACAGGGTTTCTGGAAACACCATATATTTT. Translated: CASSPDRVSGNTIYF.

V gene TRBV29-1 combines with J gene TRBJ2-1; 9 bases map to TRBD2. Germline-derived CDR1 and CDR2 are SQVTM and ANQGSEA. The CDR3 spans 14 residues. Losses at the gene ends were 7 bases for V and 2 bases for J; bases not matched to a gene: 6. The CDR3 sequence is CSDGTSRPYNEQFF. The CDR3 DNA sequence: TGCAGCGACGGGACTAGCCGGCCCTACAATGAGCAGTTCTTC.

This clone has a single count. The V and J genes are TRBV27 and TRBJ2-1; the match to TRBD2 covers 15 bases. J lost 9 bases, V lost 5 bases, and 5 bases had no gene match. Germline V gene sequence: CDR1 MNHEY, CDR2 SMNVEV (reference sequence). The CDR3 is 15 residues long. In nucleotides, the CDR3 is TGTGCCAGCAGTAGGACTAGCGGGAGGGCCAGTGAGCAGTTCTTC. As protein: CASSRTSGRASEQFF.

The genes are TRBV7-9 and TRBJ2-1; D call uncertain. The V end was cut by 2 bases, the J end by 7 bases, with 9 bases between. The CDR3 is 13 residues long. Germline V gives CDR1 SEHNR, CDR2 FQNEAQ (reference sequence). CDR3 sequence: CASSLSDQNEQFF. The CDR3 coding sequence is TGTGCCAGCAGCTTATCTGATCAGAATGAGCAGTTCTTC.

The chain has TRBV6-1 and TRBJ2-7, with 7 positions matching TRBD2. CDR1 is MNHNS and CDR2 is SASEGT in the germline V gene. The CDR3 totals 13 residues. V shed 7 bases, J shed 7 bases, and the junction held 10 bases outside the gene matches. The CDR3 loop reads CASKDWGEGEQYF. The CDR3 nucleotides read TGTGCCAGCAAGGATTGGGGGGAGGGGGAGCAGTACTTC.

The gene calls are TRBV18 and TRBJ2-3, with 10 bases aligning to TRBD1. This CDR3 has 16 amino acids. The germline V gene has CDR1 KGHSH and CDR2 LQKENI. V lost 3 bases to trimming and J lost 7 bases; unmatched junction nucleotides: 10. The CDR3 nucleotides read TGTGCCAGCTCACCTCAGGACAGGGGGAAGTGGAATACGCAGTATTTT. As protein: CASSPQDRGKWNTQYF.

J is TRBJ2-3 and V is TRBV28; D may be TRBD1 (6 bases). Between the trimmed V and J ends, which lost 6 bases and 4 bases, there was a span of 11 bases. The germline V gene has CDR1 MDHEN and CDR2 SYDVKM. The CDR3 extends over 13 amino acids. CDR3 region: CASSRPGADTQYF. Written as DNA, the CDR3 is TGTGCCAGCAGCCGGCCAGGGGCAGATACGCAGTATTTT. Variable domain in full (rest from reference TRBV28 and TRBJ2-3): DVKVTQSSRYLVKRTGEKVFLECVQDMDHENMFWYRQDPGLGLRLIYFSYDVKMKEKGDIPEGYSVSREKKERFSLILESASTNQTSMYLCASSRPGADTQYFGPGTRLTVL.

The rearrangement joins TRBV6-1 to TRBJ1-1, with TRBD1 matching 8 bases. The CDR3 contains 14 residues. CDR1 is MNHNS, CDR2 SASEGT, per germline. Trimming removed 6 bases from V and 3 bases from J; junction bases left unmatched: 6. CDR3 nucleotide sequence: TGTGCCAGCAGGGTAACAGGGGGTTACACTGAAGCTTTCTTT. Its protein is CASRVTGGYTEAFF.

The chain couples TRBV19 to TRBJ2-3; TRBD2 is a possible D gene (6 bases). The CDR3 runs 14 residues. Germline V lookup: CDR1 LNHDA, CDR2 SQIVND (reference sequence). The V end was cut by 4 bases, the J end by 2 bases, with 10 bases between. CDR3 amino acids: CASSNWDFTDTQYF. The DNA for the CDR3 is TGTGCCAGTAGTAATTGGGACTTCACAGATACGCAGTATTTT.

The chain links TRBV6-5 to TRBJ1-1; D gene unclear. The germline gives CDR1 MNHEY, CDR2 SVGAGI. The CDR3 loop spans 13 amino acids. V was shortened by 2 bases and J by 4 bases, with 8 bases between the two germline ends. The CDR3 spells CASSYQRGTEAFF. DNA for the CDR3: TGTGCCAGCAGTTACCAGCGGGGCACTGAAGCTTTCTTT.